This T cell receptor (beta chain) was identified during a study of blood T cell repertoires in COVID-19. The germline gives CDR1 SGDLS, CDR2 YYNGEE. The V end lost 1 base, the J end lost 3 bases, and 7 bases lay between the germline ends. This CDR3 has 13 amino acids. Generated by immunoSEQ multiplex PCR, the TCRdb table keeps only in-frame clones and is missing some. The sample includes 160,000 or so clones, 80% seen only once; the top ten take roughly 3.4%. The specimen was PBMCs or T cells enriched from blood (not recorded which). The V and J genes are TRBV9 and TRBJ1-2, with unresolved D. The TCR comes from a woman aged 55-75 years who had recovered from COVID-19. In DNA, the CDR3 is TGTGCCAGCAGCGTATCGGAGGACTATGGCTACACCTTC. Amino acids: CASSVSEDYGYTF.